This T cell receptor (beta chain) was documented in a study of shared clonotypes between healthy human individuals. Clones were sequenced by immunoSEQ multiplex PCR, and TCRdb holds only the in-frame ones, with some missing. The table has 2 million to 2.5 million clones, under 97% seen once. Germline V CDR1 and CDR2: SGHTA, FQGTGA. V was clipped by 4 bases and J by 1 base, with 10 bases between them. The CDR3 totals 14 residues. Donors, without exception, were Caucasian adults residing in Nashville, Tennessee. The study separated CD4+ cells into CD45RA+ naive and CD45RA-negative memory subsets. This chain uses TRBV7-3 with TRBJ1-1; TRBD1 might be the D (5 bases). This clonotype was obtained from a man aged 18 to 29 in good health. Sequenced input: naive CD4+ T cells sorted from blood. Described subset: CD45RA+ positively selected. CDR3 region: CASSSGLRNTEAFF. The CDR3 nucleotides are TGTGCCAGCAGCTCGGGACTGAGGAACACTGAAGCTTTCTTT.